This T cell receptor (beta chain) originates from a study of identical twins. A universal primer binding site was introduced by template switching. The final cDNA contained unique molecular identifiers. MiXCR, run by TCRdb on the 5' RACE reads, gives a single entry per CDR3 protein. Of fewer than 350,000 distinct CDR3 sequences listed, more than 6.5% are singletons. Many counts were recorded for this clonotype. Germline-derived CDR1 and CDR2 are MNHNS and SASEGT. The V and J ends lost 6 bases and 1 base respectively, with 10 bases between them. This CDR3 has 14 residues. Another study also made use of these data, one on yellow fever vaccine responses in identical twins.

The sequencing sample was made of memory (CD45RO+) T cells sorted from blood. The gene calls are TRBV6-1 and TRBJ1-5; no definite D call. The TCR originated in a woman aged 18-30 years in good health. DNA for the CDR3: TGTGCCAGCAGCCCAGGTTTGAGCAATCAGCCCCAGCATTTT. It codes for CASSPGLSNQPQHF.